Detailed here is one T cell receptor beta chain. The method was immunoSEQ multiplex PCR; TCRdb's version includes in-frame clones alone and lacks a portion of them. The sample contains about 230,000 clones, under 90% of which appear only once. These data belong to a study of blood T cell repertoires in COVID-19. The CDR3 has 13 residues. Between the trimmed V and J ends, which lost 3 bases and 3 bases, there was a span of 12 bases. The V gene's germline CDR1 is DFQATT and CDR2 SNEGSKA (reference sequence). The source is a man between 45 and 60 years old with COVID-19, enrolled during active disease. V and J are TRBV20-1 and TRBJ2-7; the D gene is possibly TRBD1 (5 bases). Sample: peripheral blood. The CDR3: CSASTGMIYEQYF. CDR3 coding DNA: TGCAGTGCTAGTACAGGTATGATCTACGAGCAGTACTTC.